This is a list of T cell receptor beta chains from one sample in a study of blood T cell repertoires in COVID-19. Clones were sequenced by immunoSEQ multiplex PCR, and TCRdb holds only the in-frame ones, with some missing. Seen here are about 430,000 clones, roughly 90% observed once, and the top ten hold around 0.95%. Sequencing was performed on PBMCs or T cells enriched from blood (not recorded which). The receptor set was obtained from a woman in her 30s with acute COVID-19. CDR3s include the opening cysteine and the closing phenylalanine or tryptophan. The order of the fields is CDR3 protein, CDR3 DNA, D gene, J gene, clone size, V gene. The D gene is left open where the match is weak. A clone size is listed for some rows: how often the clone was seen (once, few, many), or a class if it is expanded.

cdr3_aa: CASSLRDEQFF; cdr3_nt: TGTGCCAGCAGTTTGCGAGATGAGCAGTTCTTC; d_call: .; j_call: TRBJ2-1; clone_size: .; v_call: TRBV12-3/TRBV12-4
cdr3_aa: CASSRLAGDQETQYF; cdr3_nt: TGCGCCAGCAGCCGACTAGCGGGGGACCAAGAGACCCAGTACTTC; d_call: TRBD2; j_call: TRBJ2-5; clone_size: once; v_call: TRBV5-1
cdr3_aa: CASSWLGASTDTQYF; cdr3_nt: TGTGCCAGCAGCTGGCTCGGAGCAAGCACAGATACGCAGTATTTT; d_call: .; j_call: TRBJ2-3; clone_size: .; v_call: TRBV7-2
cdr3_aa: CASNPQWRTGELFF; cdr3_nt: TGTGCCAGTAATCCCCAGTGGCGGACCGGGGAGCTGTTTTTT; d_call: .; j_call: TRBJ2-2; clone_size: once; v_call: TRBV19
cdr3_aa: CASSRGRGNTEAFF; cdr3_nt: TGTGCCAGCAGCCGCGGGAGGGGGAACACTGAAGCTTTCTTT; d_call: .; j_call: TRBJ1-1; clone_size: .; v_call: TRBV7-2
cdr3_aa: CASSQGLGAVTEAFF; cdr3_nt: TGCGCCAGCAGCCAAGGCCTGGGGGCTGTCACTGAAGCTTTCTTT; d_call: .; j_call: TRBJ1-1; clone_size: .; v_call: TRBV4-1
cdr3_aa: CASSVGLAGRQEQFF; cdr3_nt: TGTGCCAGCAGCGTAGGACTAGCGGGGCGGCAGGAGCAGTTCTTC; d_call: TRBD2; j_call: TRBJ2-1; clone_size: .; v_call: TRBV9
cdr3_aa: CASSLDSGSGNTIYF; cdr3_nt: TGCGCCAGCAGCTTGGACTCGGGCTCTGGAAACACCATATATTTT; d_call: .; j_call: TRBJ1-3; clone_size: once; v_call: TRBV5-1
cdr3_aa: CASSLRRGTDSFGEAFF; cdr3_nt: TGTGCCAGCAGCCTACGACGGGGGACAGACTCATTTGGGGAAGCTTTCTTT; d_call: TRBD1; j_call: TRBJ1-1; clone_size: .; v_call: TRBV3-1/TRBV3-2
cdr3_aa: CASSLMGGPQDTQYF; cdr3_nt: TGTGCCAGCAGCTTAATGGGGGGGCCTCAAGATACGCAGTATTTT; d_call: .; j_call: TRBJ2-3; clone_size: .; v_call: TRBV7-2
cdr3_aa: CASSQGKPGVDEQFF; cdr3_nt: TGTGCCAGCAGCCAAGGGAAGCCAGGGGTCGATGAGCAGTTCTTC; d_call: .; j_call: TRBJ2-1; clone_size: once; v_call: TRBV4-2
cdr3_aa: CASSTGLVGAGELFF; cdr3_nt: TGTGCCAGTAGTACAGGACTAGTTGGGGCCGGGGAGCTGTTTTTT; d_call: TRBD2; j_call: TRBJ2-2; clone_size: .; v_call: TRBV19
cdr3_aa: CASRGDSSYNSPLHF; cdr3_nt: TGTGCCAGCAGAGGTGACAGCTCCTATAATTCACCCCTCCACTTT; d_call: .; j_call: TRBJ1-6; clone_size: .; v_call: TRBV2
cdr3_aa: CASSPTGTDSGNTIYF; cdr3_nt: TGTGCCAGCTCACCAACGGGAACGGACTCTGGAAACACCATATATTTT; d_call: .; j_call: TRBJ1-3; clone_size: .; v_call: TRBV18
cdr3_aa: CASSHTYRGQWGDNEQFF; cdr3_nt: TGTGCCAGCAGCCACACATACAGAGGACAGTGGGGCGACAATGAGCAGTTCTTC; d_call: .; j_call: TRBJ2-1; clone_size: .; v_call: TRBV3-1/TRBV3-2
cdr3_aa: CASSLVSVSYEQYF; cdr3_nt: TGCGCCAGCAGCTTGGTTTCGGTCTCCTACGAGCAGTACTTC; d_call: .; j_call: TRBJ2-7; clone_size: .; v_call: TRBV5-1
cdr3_aa: CASSLDGGQPQHF; cdr3_nt: TGCGCCAGCAGCTTGGACGGGGGGCAGCCCCAGCATTTT; d_call: .; j_call: TRBJ1-5; clone_size: .; v_call: TRBV5-1
cdr3_aa: CASSYGPGQTYNEQFF; cdr3_nt: TGTGCCAGCAGTTACGGTCCGGGACAGACCTACAATGAGCAGTTCTTC; d_call: TRBD1; j_call: TRBJ2-1; clone_size: .; v_call: TRBV6-5
cdr3_aa: CASSNRGQSYNEQFF; cdr3_nt: TGTGCCAGTAGTAACAGGGGGCAATCCTACAATGAGCAGTTCTTC; d_call: TRBD1; j_call: TRBJ2-1; clone_size: .; v_call: TRBV19
cdr3_aa: CASSTGVLLHF; cdr3_nt: TGTGCCAGCAGTACGGGGGTTCTCCTCCACTTT; d_call: .; j_call: TRBJ1-6; clone_size: .; v_call: TRBV6-5
cdr3_aa: CASSLDGQRGVNEQFF; cdr3_nt: TGCGCCAGCAGCTTGGATGGCCAGCGGGGGGTGAATGAGCAGTTCTTC; d_call: TRBD2; j_call: TRBJ2-1; clone_size: .; v_call: TRBV5-1
cdr3_aa: CASRIRETGGNPYGYTF; cdr3_nt: TGTGCCAGCAGGATTCGCGAAACAGGGGGAAACCCGTATGGCTACACCTTC; d_call: TRBD1; j_call: TRBJ1-2; clone_size: .; v_call: TRBV2
cdr3_aa: CASSYSGASYEQYF; cdr3_nt: TGTGCCAGCAGTTACTCAGGGGCTAGCTACGAGCAGTACTTC; d_call: .; j_call: TRBJ2-7; clone_size: .; v_call: TRBV6-2/TRBV6-3
cdr3_aa: CASSLGARETQYF; cdr3_nt: TGTGCCAGCAGCTTAGGGGCCCGGGAGACCCAGTACTTC; d_call: .; j_call: TRBJ2-5; clone_size: .; v_call: TRBV5-4
cdr3_aa: CASSLAGTGTGYTF; cdr3_nt: TGCGCCAGCAGCTTGGCCGGGACAGGGACCGGCTACACCTTC; d_call: TRBD1; j_call: TRBJ1-2; clone_size: .; v_call: TRBV5-1
cdr3_aa: CASSLNQGGINNSPLHF; cdr3_nt: TGTGCCAGCTCACTCAATCAGGGGGGAATAAATAATTCACCCCTCCACTTT; d_call: TRBD1; j_call: TRBJ1-6; clone_size: .; v_call: TRBV18
cdr3_aa: CATSRSGTGELFF; cdr3_nt: TGTGCCACCAGCCGATCGGGGACCGGGGAGCTGTTTTTT; d_call: .; j_call: TRBJ2-2; clone_size: .; v_call: TRBV24-1
cdr3_aa: CASSYSSSGEITYEQYF; cdr3_nt: TGTGCCAGCAGTTACTCGAGTAGCGGGGAAATAACCTACGAGCAGTACTTC; d_call: TRBD2; j_call: TRBJ2-7; clone_size: .; v_call: TRBV6-2/TRBV6-3
cdr3_aa: CASSEMVARTDTQYF; cdr3_nt: TGCGCCAGCAGCGAGATGGTAGCGCGCACAGATACGCAGTATTTT; d_call: .; j_call: TRBJ2-3; clone_size: .; v_call: TRBV4-1
cdr3_aa: CASSVGRGHSGANVLTF; cdr3_nt: TGTGCCAGCAGCGTAGGCCGGGGACACTCTGGGGCCAACGTCCTGACTTTC; d_call: .; j_call: TRBJ2-6; clone_size: once; v_call: TRBV9
cdr3_aa: CATSDLQTGVGNEQFF; cdr3_nt: TGTGCCACCAGTGATTTGCAGACAGGGGTTGGTAATGAGCAGTTCTTC; d_call: TRBD1; j_call: TRBJ2-1; clone_size: .; v_call: TRBV24-1
cdr3_aa: CASSLAVVATEAFF; cdr3_nt: TGCGCCAGCAGCCTGGCCGTCGTGGCCACTGAAGCTTTCTTT; d_call: .; j_call: TRBJ1-1; clone_size: few; v_call: TRBV5-1
cdr3_aa: CASTRRLGDGNTEAFF; cdr3_nt: TGTGCCAGCACCAGAAGGTTGGGCGACGGGAACACTGAAGCTTTCTTT; d_call: .; j_call: TRBJ1-1; clone_size: .; v_call: TRBV5-6
cdr3_aa: CASSLTDSGANEQYF; cdr3_nt: TGTGCCAGCTCATTGACCGACAGTGGGGCCAACGAGCAGTACTTC; d_call: .; j_call: TRBJ2-7; clone_size: .; v_call: TRBV18
cdr3_aa: CASSLFGSGANVLTF; cdr3_nt: TGTGCCAGCAGTTTGTTCGGCTCTGGGGCCAACGTCCTGACTTTC; d_call: .; j_call: TRBJ2-6; clone_size: .; v_call: TRBV6-2/TRBV6-3
cdr3_aa: CASSVDPTGSRGDGNTIYF; cdr3_nt: TGTGCCAGCAGCGTAGACCCGACAGGCTCGAGAGGGGATGGAAACACCATATATTTT; d_call: .; j_call: TRBJ1-3; clone_size: few; v_call: TRBV9
cdr3_aa: CASSQWAITEAFF; cdr3_nt: TGTGCCAGCAGCCAATGGGCCATCACTGAAGCTTTCTTT; d_call: .; j_call: TRBJ1-1; clone_size: .; v_call: TRBV3-1/TRBV3-2
cdr3_aa: CASSRTGITGELFF; cdr3_nt: TGTGCCAGTAGTAGGACAGGAATCACCGGGGAGCTGTTTTTT; d_call: TRBD1; j_call: TRBJ2-2; clone_size: .; v_call: TRBV19
cdr3_aa: CANSFQGTNEQFF; cdr3_nt: TGTGCCAACAGTTTCCAGGGAACCAATGAGCAGTTCTTC; d_call: .; j_call: TRBJ2-1; clone_size: .; v_call: TRBV12-3/TRBV12-4
cdr3_aa: CASSFLRQGASTGPGELFF; cdr3_nt: TGCGCCAGCAGCTTTCTCCGACAGGGGGCGTCCACGGGGCCCGGGGAGCTGTTTTTT; d_call: TRBD1; j_call: TRBJ2-2; clone_size: .; v_call: TRBV5-1